The 14 T cell receptor beta chains presented below share a single source sample, sequenced in a study of blood T cell repertoires in COVID-19. The data were produced by immunoSEQ multiplex PCR, yet TCRdb's version contains in-frame clones alone and is incomplete. Of 120,000 to 150,000 clones in the sample, 80% were seen once. Source material: peripheral blood. Receptors originate from a woman between 50 and 59 years old with acute or convalescent COVID-19.

The chain couples TRBV19 to TRBJ2-5, with D maybe TRBD1 (6 bases). The germline V gene has CDR1 LNHDA and CDR2 SQIVND (reference sequence). CDR3 length: 16 residues. Deletions cut 6 bases from V and 2 bases from J, with 19 bases between. Here the CDR3 reads CASSLSGAILQETQYF. Written as DNA, the CDR3 is TGTGCCAGTAGCCTCTCAGGGGCTATCCTTCAAGAGACCCAGTACTTC.

This clone has just a few counts. The chain combines TRBV29-1 with TRBJ1-4; D is unresolved. The germline V gene has CDR1 SQVTM and CDR2 ANQGSEA. The CDR3 totals 13 residues. Between the trimmed V and J ends, which lost 7 bases and 8 bases, there was a span of 17 bases. The DNA for the CDR3 is TGCAGCGCCCGCCAAATGAGCAACGAAAAACTGTTTTTT. Translating it yields CSARQMSNEKLFF.

The V call is TRBV11-2, the J call TRBJ2-3; TRBD2 matches at 9 bases. V lost 2 bases, J lost 3 bases, and 6 bases stayed unmatched. The CDR3 is 16 residues long. Per germline, CDR1 SGHAT and CDR2 FQNNGV. CDR3 region: CASSLIAGGVTDTQYF. DNA of the CDR3: TGTGCCAGCAGCTTAATCGCGGGGGGGGTTACAGATACGCAGTATTTT.

The chain joins TRBV7-2 to TRBJ1-2; TRBD1 matches at 11 bases. CDR3 size: 14 residues. CDR1 and CDR2 from the germline V gene are SGHTA and FQGNSA. J lost 8 bases, V lost 5 bases, and 7 bases had no gene match. The CDR3 protein is CASSQDRGQGGYTF. The CDR3 bases are TGTGCCAGCAGCCAGGACAGGGGGCAGGGCGGCTACACCTTC.

The rearrangement joins TRBV5-6 to TRBJ1-5, with D unresolved. The germline V and J ends were trimmed by 4 bases and 3 bases, with 11 bases remaining between them. The germline CDR1 and CDR2 sequences are SGHDT and YYEEEE. The CDR3 extends over 14 amino acids. The CDR3 region is CASSLSVINQPQHF. The DNA of the CDR3 is TGTGCCAGCAGCCTCAGCGTGATCAATCAGCCCCAGCATTTT.

This clone was detected only once. The chain uses TRBV7-2 and TRBJ2-7; D may be TRBD2 (5 bases). The CDR3 sequence is 15 residues long. The V end lost 5 bases, the J end lost 4 bases, and 18 bases lay between the germline ends. Looked up from germline, CDR1 is SGHTA and CDR2 is FQGNSA. In DNA form, the CDR3 reads TGTGCCAGCAGCCCCCTCGGAGGTATGACTTACGAGCAGTACTTC. Its translation is CASSPLGGMTYEQYF. The complete variable domain, with remaining parts taken from reference TRBV7-2 and TRBJ2-7, reads GAGVSQSPSNKVTEKGKDVELRCDPISGHTALYWYRQSLGQGLEFLIYFQGNSAPDKSGLPSDRFSAERTGGSVSTLTIQRTQQEDSAVYLCASSPLGGMTYEQYFGPGTRLTVT.

This clone was found once. The chain links TRBV6-5 to TRBJ1-1; D possibly corresponds to TRBD1 (6 bases). CDR1 and CDR2 from the germline V gene are MNHEY and SVGAGI. The CDR3 spans 15 residues. V lost 5 bases, J lost 0 bases, and 13 bases lay in between. This chain's CDR3 is CASSLGGNMNTEAFF. The CDR3 DNA is TGTGCCAGCAGTCTAGGGGGAAACATGAACACTGAAGCTTTCTTT.

This clone was found once. This sequence joins TRBV7-2 and TRBJ1-1; D gene unclear. Trimming shortened V by 3 bases and J by 2 bases, and 10 bases separated the two germline ends. CDR1 SGHTA and CDR2 FQGNSA come from the germline V gene. CDR3 length equals 14 residues. In DNA form, the CDR3 reads TGTGCCAGCAGCTTTTCGGAGGTAAACACTGAAGCTTTCTTT. Protein: CASSFSEVNTEAFF.

In its sample, this clone was seen once. The chain combines TRBV7-2 with TRBJ2-5; the D is unclear. CDR3 length: 14 amino acids. Trimming left V 5 bases short and J 1 base short, with 11 bases between. Germline CDR1 reads SGHTA; CDR2 reads FQGNSA. The CDR3 sequence: CASSPRASQETQYF. The CDR3 DNA reads as TGTGCCAGCAGCCCCCGAGCAAGCCAAGAGACCCAGTACTTC.

The chain couples TRBV5-1 to TRBJ2-7; 9 bases fit TRBD2. Germline V gene data show CDR1 as SGHRS and CDR2 as YFSETQ. V dropped 0 bases and J dropped 4; count of bases not matched to a gene: 5. The CDR3 runs to 15 residues. Here the CDR3 DNA reads TGCGCCAGCAGCTTGGCCGGGACTAGCAATTACGAGCAGTACTTC. Translated, it gives CASSLAGTSNYEQYF.

In its sample, this clone was seen a few times. The J gene is TRBJ1-5, the V gene TRBV30; 12 nucleotides match TRBD1. Unmatched junction bases numbered 12, after V lost 7 bases and J lost 2 bases. Germline V gene sequence: CDR1 GTSNPN, CDR2 SVGIG (reference sequence). The CDR3 contains 17 residues. CDR3 loop: CASTRGTGGKGNQPQHF. DNA for the CDR3: TGTGCCTCCACTCGGGGGACAGGGGGCAAAGGCAATCAGCCCCAGCATTTT. Full variable domain (rest looked up from reference TRBV30 and TRBJ1-5): SQTIHQWPATLVQPVGSPLSLECTVEGTSNPNLYWYRQAAGRGLQLLFYSVGIGQISSEVPQNLSASRPQDRQFILSSKKLLLSDSGFYLCASTRGTGGKGNQPQHFGDGTRLSIL.

In its sample, this clone was seen once. The chain joins TRBV12-5 to TRBJ1-5; unclear D gene. Germline loops: CDR1 LGHNT, CDR2 FRNRAP. CDR3 length equals 16 residues. Trimming left V 0 bases short and J 9 bases short, with 18 bases between. Written as DNA, the CDR3 is TGTGCTAGTGGTTTGGTACTTTCCGGTTCGGGTATGCCCCAGCATTTT. Protein: CASGLVLSGSGMPQHF.

The J gene is TRBJ1-1, the V gene TRBV2; D unclear. The germline gives CDR1 SNHLY, CDR2 FYNNEI. This CDR3 spans 14 amino acids. Trimming cost V 1 base and J 5 bases, with 11 bases left between them. CDR3 loop: CASSEGGSKTEAFF. CDR3 in DNA: TGTGCCAGCAGTGAAGGCGGGTCGAAGACTGAAGCTTTCTTT.

The genes are TRBV5-1 and TRBJ2-7; 11 nucleotides line up with TRBD2. The germline gives CDR1 SGHRS, CDR2 YFSETQ. V was clipped by 4 bases and J by 7 bases; unmatched bases: 10. The CDR3 is 15 residues long. CDR3 residues: CASSTVAGGPREQYF. CDR3 DNA: TGCGCCAGCAGCACCGTAGCGGGGGGGCCGAGGGAGCAGTACTTC.